Presented here are 5 T cell receptor beta chains from one specimen sequenced in a study of OX40 agonist ivuxolimab in advanced cancers. Sequenced by immunoSEQ multiplex PCR; TCRdb stores in-frame clones only, minus some. The data contain some 80,000 clones, around 91% of them singletons. The starting material was CD4+ or CD8+ T cells sorted from blood, obtained in a trial of the OX40 agonist ivuxolimab. The receptors were sampled from an adult with an advanced solid tumor such as melanoma, head and neck, liver or kidney cancer.

The gene calls are TRBV27 and TRBJ2-7, with D perhaps TRBD1 (5 bases). The V end lost 3 bases, the J end lost 1 base, and 10 bases lay between the germline ends. Germline CDR1 MNHEY, CDR2 SMNVEV (reference sequence). The CDR3 is 14 amino acids. CDR3 protein: CASSLSRASYEQYF. CDR3 bases: TGTGCCAGCAGTTTGTCCAGGGCTTCCTACGAGCAGTACTTC.

This clone was counted a single time. The rearrangement links TRBV19 to TRBJ2-6; the match to TRBD1 covers 7 bases. The CDR3 has 15 amino acids. V trimming: 9 bases; J trimming: 0 bases; junction bases outside the gene matches: 5. Germline values: CDR1 LNHDA, CDR2 SQIVND (reference sequence). The CDR3 region has the DNA TGTGCCAGCAAGGGACAGTACTCTGGGGCCAACGTCCTGACTTTC. It yields the protein CASKGQYSGANVLTF.

The rearrangement joins TRBV11-3 to TRBJ1-1; perhaps TRBD1 as D (6 bases). This CDR3 comprises 13 residues. V was cut by 5 bases and J by 2 bases, with 9 bases left in between. Per the germline V gene, CDR1 is SGHNT and CDR2 is YENEEA. The CDR3 loop reads CASSTQGNTEAFF. CDR3 bases: TGTGCCAGCAGCACACAGGGAAACACTGAAGCTTTCTTT.

The rearrangement joins TRBV27 to TRBJ1-3, with D possibly TRBD1 on 6 matching bases. Trimming stripped 5 bases from V and 0 bases from J, with 11 bases between. This CDR3 region has 15 residues. Per the germline V gene, CDR1 is MNHEY and CDR2 is SMNVEV (reference sequence). CDR3 bases: TGTGCCAGCAGTCCCGGAGGGGGCTCTGGAAACACCATATATTTT. Its translation is CASSPGGGSGNTIYF.

This clone has more than one count but fewer than ten. The chain has TRBV29-1 and TRBJ2-3; 12 nucleotides match TRBD2. The germline V gene encodes CDR1 SQVTM and CDR2 ANQGSEA. V lost 4 bases to trimming and J lost 6 bases; unmatched junction nucleotides: 8. The CDR3 runs to 15 residues. The CDR3: CSVVPSGRAVDTQYF. CDR3 in DNA: TGCAGCGTTGTTCCTAGCGGGAGGGCCGTGGATACGCAGTATTTT.